The clone carrying this T cell receptor (beta chain) was recorded a few times. What it binds is unknown. Then a second PCR, running about 7 to 11 cycles, was carried out with a sample-barcoded 5' primer and a J-beta primer mix. A template-switch adaptor containing 12 random nucleotides labeled each cDNA molecule. One entry per CDR3 protein results from TCRdb running MiXCR on the 5' RACE reads. Of around 800,000 distinct CDR3 sequences in the sample, around 24% were seen once. This record comes from a study of blood T cells in healthy people across ages. Study results and limitations: The study regarded diversity estimates from one million T cells as underestimates.

The CDR3 length is 14 residues. Germline V gives CDR1 SGHAT, CDR2 FQDESV (reference sequence). V lost 5 bases and J lost 7, with 12 bases in between. The data were also submitted as part of a second study, on T cells of mothers and their children. In that study: Overlap ran slightly, non-significantly higher for related than unrelated mother-child pairs. At a sensitivity of approximately 100 clones per million clonotypes, no persistent microchimeric T cell clones appeared.

The sequencing sample was made of blood. The J gene is TRBJ1-6, the V gene TRBV11-1; no firm D call. The source of this sequence is a boy aged 10-17 years in good health. The CDR3 region is CASSTNFGNSPLHF. CDR3 DNA sequence: TGTGCCAGCAGCACGAACTTTGGGAATTCACCCCTCCACTTT.